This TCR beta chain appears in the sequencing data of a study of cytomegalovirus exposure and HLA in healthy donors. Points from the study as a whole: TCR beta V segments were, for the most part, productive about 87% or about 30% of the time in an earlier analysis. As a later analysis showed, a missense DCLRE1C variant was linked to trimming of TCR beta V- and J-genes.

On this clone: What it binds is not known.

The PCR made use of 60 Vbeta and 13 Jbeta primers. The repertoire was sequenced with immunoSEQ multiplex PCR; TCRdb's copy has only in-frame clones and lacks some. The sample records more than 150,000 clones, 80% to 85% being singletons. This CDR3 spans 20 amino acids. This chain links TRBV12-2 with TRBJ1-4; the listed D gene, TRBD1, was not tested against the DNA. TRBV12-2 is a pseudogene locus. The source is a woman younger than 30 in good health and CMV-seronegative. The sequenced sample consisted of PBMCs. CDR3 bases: TGTGCAAGTCGCTCCCGGACAGTCCCTTACGAGGGGAATATGGGTGGAAAACTGTTTTTT. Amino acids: CASRSRTVPYEGNMGGKLFF.